This T cell receptor beta chain was found in a study of T cells in women clearing cervical HPV infection. Study-wide background: Control women cleared a single incident HPV16 infection within 12 months. Blood came at first lesion visit for cases, post-clearance for controls.

A word on this clone: The read terminates 3 residues ahead of where the CDR3 ends, so the germline J gene completes it.

The data were produced by immunoSEQ multiplex PCR, yet TCRdb's version contains in-frame clones alone and is incomplete. The sample has around 33,000 clones; the top ten hold about 3.7%. Germline V gene sequence: CDR1 LNHDA, CDR2 SQIVND (reference sequence). This CDR3 has 12 amino acids. Trimming removed 7 bases from V and 1 base from J, with 7 bases in between. The gene calls are TRBV19 and TRBJ1-1, with D unclear. The source is a woman between 18 and 70 years old with a cervical HPV16 infection that either progressed to CIN3+ or cleared (not recorded which). Sequenced input: blood buffy coat. CDR3 bases read: TGTGCCAGTAACCAGCGGAACACTGAA. Residues: CASNQRNTE. The CDR3 in full is CASNQRNTEAFF.